Listed below are T cell receptor beta chains from one sample, sequenced in a study of identical twins. TCRdb fed the 5' RACE reads into MiXCR, producing one record per CDR3 protein. Altogether approximately 300,000 distinct CDR3 sequences are present, around 9.7% being singletons, with the ten largest covering roughly 7%. This same sample was also part of a study on yellow fever vaccine responses in identical twins.

The specimen sequenced was CD8+ T cells sorted from blood. Every receptor here comes from a woman aged 18-29 years in good health. Each CDR3 is given without its conserved first and last residue. Only some rows state a clone size, as once, few, many or a class for expanded clones.

j_gene	v_gene	abundance	CDR3aa
TRBJ2-1	TRBV10-3	few	AISADRGGNEQF
TRBJ2-7	TRBV6-5	many	ASSYAASYEQY
TRBJ2-7	TRBV20-1	many	SLLGGGERNEQY
TRBJ2-7	TRBV12-3/TRBV12-4	many	ASRSAGLSYEQY
TRBJ2-5	TRBV18	.	ASSPLGMGEETQY
TRBJ1-1	TRBV7-9	.	ASSGRGDRARTEAF
TRBJ2-3	TRBV20-1	.	SARDLFERAPDTQY
TRBJ2-7	TRBV20-1	once	SARDYLGSYEQY
TRBJ2-1	TRBV11-2	many	ASSWELAGSYNEQF
TRBJ2-7	TRBV7-9	few	ASSLVPPIYEQY
TRBJ2-7	TRBV6-6	.	ASSLGMTYEQY
TRBJ2-7	TRBV20-1	many	SASVRRLAGGPLTREQY
TRBJ2-3	TRBV3-1	.	ASSPEGKGWASDTQY
TRBJ2-7	TRBV20-1	.	SARAPSGTGVYEQY
TRBJ2-7	TRBV6-4	few	ASSQPYEQY
TRBJ2-1	TRBV6-1	few	ASSARDNPGNEQF
TRBJ2-3	TRBV19	.	ASSRFRAGFSTDTQY
TRBJ2-1	TRBV3-1	.	ASSLRTGPYNEQF
TRBJ2-7	TRBV20-1	many	SAKPEDRLPYEQY
TRBJ2-3	TRBV29-1	many	SGGQKDTQY
TRBJ2-7	TRBV5-4	.	ASSLSSGGYEQY
TRBJ2-1	TRBV30	.	AFDGTSGWDEQF
TRBJ2-7	TRBV4-3	many	ASSQDRGGVSYEQY
TRBJ1-2	TRBV3-1	many	ASSQNHPVRQSHNYGYT
TRBJ2-4	TRBV21-1	few	ASSNYAGRRNIQY
TRBJ2-1	TRBV4-2	few	ASSQVAKEQF
TRBJ2-1	TRBV7-9	few	ASSPGLASNEQF
TRBJ2-2	TRBV14	.	ASSQDSGQVITGELF
TRBJ2-7	TRBV6-4	few	ASSDWTGQYPYEQY
TRBJ2-7	TRBV7-2	many	ASSFAGGQYEQY
TRBJ2-1	TRBV7-2	few	ASSLDLYEQF
TRBJ1-2	TRBV4-1	few	ASREPNYGYT
TRBJ2-1	TRBV20-1	.	SSSRAGGYNEQF
TRBJ1-3	TRBV2	many	ASMGIPTEDTIY
TRBJ1-4	TRBV19	few	ASRPGLGNEKLF